This T cell receptor (beta chain) appears in the sequencing data of a study of T cells in Graves' hyperthyroidism and ophthalmopathy. Many counts were recorded for this clonotype. This CDR3 is 15 amino acids long. Trimming at V came to 5 bases and at J to 2 bases, leaving 4 bases not matched to a gene. The source material, RNA transcripts, was used to amplify TCR beta CDR3 regions. A first-round RT-PCR of the TCR CDR3 used the HTBI primer set. A single record per CDR3 protein comes from TCRdb applying MiXCR to the multiplex PCR reads. Among over 200,000 distinct CDR3 sequences listed, 13% to 15% were seen once.

Sequenced input: blood. The origin of this receptor is a woman between 40 and 55 years old with Graves' hyperthyroidism that later progressed to Graves' ophthalmopathy. The chain recombines TRBV12-3 or TRBV12-4 with TRBJ2-3; 10 bases are shared with TRBD2. CDR3 bases: TGTGCCAGCAGTAAGCGGGAGGGCTCCACAGATACGCAGTATTTT. The encoded protein is CASSKREGSTDTQYF.